This entry is about one TCR beta chain. This clone was found once. Its antigen has not been determined. Qualities for individual bases were not recorded, and no much larger clone is one base off. TCRbeta CDR3 regions were amplified from genomic DNA using the immunoSEQ Assay, a bias-controlled multiplex PCR. Per the authors' processing: The number of nucleated cells in each sample was estimated from the amplification of reference gene primers within the assay. Sequence reads were collapsed and filtered to measure the absolute abundance of every unique TCRbeta CDR3 rearrangement. Productive Simpson clonality was computed per sample as the square root of Simpson's diversity index over productive rearrangements. TCRdb retrieved this table from immuneACCESS and kept in-frame rearrangements only. Not all clones are present; in checked studies, unresolved V genes account for under half, and no reason is known for the remainder. That table furnishes V, J and clone size, whereas the DNA furnished D and trimming. Within this sample are a few hundred thousand clones, with around 84% of them counted one time only. About 0.93% of the sample goes to the ten largest clones.

The collaborating institutions used their own protocols to collect whole blood in K2EDTA tubes. For TCRbeta analysis, collaborators shipped samples as frozen whole blood, isolated PBMCs, or DNA extracted from either of those sample types. As encoded in the germline V gene, CDR1 is SGHTA while CDR2 is FQGNSA. The CDR3 sequence holds 15 residues, the cysteine and phenylalanine included. Only CDR3 DNA is held: 45 bases, read in frame from base 1. V gives up 0 bases and J gives up 0 bases, and the segment between their germline ends measures 7 bases. The sample comes from a study of blood T cell repertoires in COVID-19 (dated by TCRdb to 2018 to 2020). The study in broad terms: Collaborator samples came from the United States, Italy and Spain and covered acute and convalescent phases of COVID-19. The prospective study material was composed of cDNA or gDNA derived from T cells, B-cell-depleted T cells, or PBMCs. The dataset comprised deeply sampled blood TCRbeta repertoires from subjects exposed to, actively infected with, or recovered from COVID-19. The repertoires were released in a freely available public database intended as a resource for research on the immune response to SARS-CoV-2. The samples were drawn from the first 160 participants of the ongoing ImmuneRACE study and from 950 to 1,500 subjects provided by 6 global collaborators. A de-identified subject ID, COVID-19 status, age in years and sex were almost always included in the sample metadata. Where available, HLA class I and class II types were obtained from metadata supplied by the sample provider rather than from assay-based typing. Study-wide conclusions, independent of this receptor: How much clinical and demographic metadata was included differed by source and by participant, and the metadata was provided uncurated.

The source of this sequence is a man in his forties with acute or convalescent COVID-19. Here the chain combines TRBV7-2 and TRBJ2-3; TRBD2 is a weak D gene call, 6 bases matching. Source material: peripheral blood. The CDR3 has the sequence CASSLALASTDTQYF. The nucleotide sequence reads TGTGCCAGCAGCTTAGCCCTAGCGAGCACAGATACGCAGTATTTT.